This TCR beta chain was sequenced during a study of Ad26.COV2.S vaccination and SARS-CoV-2 variants. The data were produced by immunoSEQ multiplex PCR, yet TCRdb's version contains in-frame clones alone and is incomplete. The profile shows around 450,000 clones, roughly 88% of them singletons. This CDR3 comprises 17 residues. Treatment given: roughly 18 received Ad26.COV2.S at low or high dose, single or two shots; 5 received placebo; per-sample allocation not given. Sampling occurred on day 63 after the first vaccine or placebo injection. V usage is TRBV1 and J usage is TRBJ2-7; TRBD2 is the table's D call and was not checked against the DNA. TRBV1 counts as a pseudogene. This clonotype was sampled from a person between 18 and 60 years old who received the Ad26.COV2.S COVID-19 vaccine or a placebo. Specimen: peripheral blood, collected in a trial of Ad26.COV2.S vaccine versus placebo. CDR3 coding DNA: TGCACCAGCAGCCAAGATATTTGGAGGATTGCCCCCTACGAGCAGTACTTC. Translation: CTSSQDIWRIAPYEQYF.